This T cell receptor (beta chain) is drawn from a study of read filtering for tumor transcriptome and immune sequencing. Study results and limitations: Single-read clonotypes: about 82% of IR-seq clonotypes (around 3.5% of reads), 74.6% of RNA-seq clonotypes (roughly 49% of reads). Sorted CD138-negative bone marrow cells were not purified T cells.

Bone marrow was sampled from every patient at the time of active disease. On this clonotype: Its antigen is as yet unknown. Compared with germline, one end of the junction differs, possibly owing to a read error.

This library used about 400 ng RNA and molecular barcoded adaptors spanning alpha/delta and beta/gamma chains. MiXCR, applied by TCRdb to the reads, yields one record per CDR3 protein. Of roughly 38,000 distinct CDR3 sequences in the sample, approximately 15% were seen once. The CDR3 has 15 amino acids. The germline V gene encodes CDR1 LNHNV and CDR2 YYDKDF (reference sequence). The chain has TRBV15 and TRBJ1-1; the D gene is possibly TRBD1 (5 bases). The TCR sequence derives from a donor over 35 with multiple myeloma. What was sequenced was a population of CD138-negative cells sorted from bone marrow. In nucleotides, the CDR3 is TGTGCCACCAGCAGAAGACCGGGGGTGGACACAGAAGCTTTCTTT. This sequence encodes CATSRRPGVDTEAFF.